These 25 T cell receptor beta chains were all obtained from the same sample, sequenced in a study of vaccination and CD4 T cells after COVID-19. Antigens for these TCRs are unknown. The treatment is: roughly 10-day PBMC culture with coronavirus spike peptide pools or control peptides (ViraFEST assay). Once obtained from cultured CD4+ T cells, the DNA was sequenced using the Oncomine TCR Beta short-read assay. Each CDR3 protein is one row after TCRdb ran MiXCR on the PCR reads. The table shows tens of thousands of distinct CDR3 sequences, with roughly 70% occurring only once. The sequenced sample was CD4+ T cells from blood, cultured in vitro, obtained after SARS-CoV-2 vaccination. All receptors come from a human donor who received a COVID-19 vaccine.

This clonotype was recorded a few times. The chain is built from TRBV21-1 and TRBJ1-1; TRBD1 was called by the table and not checked on the DNA. TRBV21-1 is described as a pseudogene. This CDR3 contains 17 residues. The CDR3 here is CASSKFEGGRGNTEAFF. The CDR3 DNA reads as TGTGCCAGCAGCAAATTCGAGGGAGGCAGGGGTAACACTGAAGCTTTCTTT.

The CDR3 DNA follows: TGTGCCAGCAGCTTAGGGACGGACAGCGGCGAGCAGTACTTC. Translation: CASSLGTDSGEQYF. The chain recombines TRBV11-1 with TRBJ2-7, with D possibly matching TRBD1 (6 bases). The V end was cut by 1 base, the J end by 6 bases, with 13 bases between. This CDR3 has 14 residues. CDR1 is SGHAT, CDR2 FQDESV, per germline (reference sequence).

The chain employs TRBV20-1 and TRBJ2-3; 11 nucleotides line up with TRBD2. The CDR3 totals 14 residues. Germline V gene sequence: CDR1 DFQATT, CDR2 SNEGSKA (reference sequence). V dropped 6 bases and J dropped 1; count of bases not matched to a gene: 3. The CDR3 region has the DNA TGCAGTGCACCGACTAGCGGGGGCACAGATACGCAGTATTTT. It encodes CSAPTSGGTDTQYF.

This clonotype was observed a single time. The chain employs TRBV30 and TRBJ1-2; D call uncertain. The CDR3 totals 13 residues. CDR1 and CDR2 (germline): GTSNPN, SVGIG (reference sequence). With 4 bases removed from V and 4 bases from J, the gap between germline ends came to 13 bases. CDR3: CAWTLGVGYGYTF. CDR3 sequence (DNA): TGTGCCTGGACTCTTGGGGTAGGCTATGGCTACACCTTC.

The chain joins TRBV19 to TRBJ1-2, with D tentatively TRBD1 (5 bases). Germline CDR1 reads LNHDA; CDR2 reads SQIVND (reference sequence). The length of the CDR3 is 14 residues. Trimming removed 5 bases at V and 4 bases at J, with 14 bases between. The CDR3 here is CASSLTGPSYGYTF. As DNA, the CDR3 is TGTGCCAGTAGTCTTACGGGACCGAGCTATGGCTACACCTTC.

The rearrangement joins TRBV20-1 to TRBJ1-5; the D gene is possibly TRBD1 (6 bases). V was clipped by 4 bases and J by 4 bases, with 20 bases between them. The CDR3 consists of 16 residues. The V gene's germline CDR1 is DFQATT and CDR2 SNEGSKA (reference sequence). In DNA form, the CDR3 reads TGCAGTGCTATCCCGGGGTCAGGGGTAGGGAATCAGCCCCAGCATTTT. Encoded protein: CSAIPGSGVGNQPQHF.

This chain uses TRBV7-3 with TRBJ1-1; 7 nucleotides line up with TRBD1. The V gene end was trimmed by 5 bases and the J gene end by 6 bases; junction bases not matched to a gene: 9. CDR1 is SGHTA and CDR2 is FQGTGA in the germline V gene. The CDR3 runs to 14 residues. CDR3 sequence (DNA): TGTGCCAGCAGCCCCCTGCAGGGGGAGGCTGAAGCTTTCTTT. This encodes CASSPLQGEAEAFF.

This chain connects TRBV4-2 to TRBJ1-1; 9 bases align to TRBD1. Germline values: CDR1 LGHNA, CDR2 YNFKEQ. The CDR3 covers 15 residues. V lost 0 bases and J lost 4; bases outside the gene matches: 3. In DNA form, the CDR3 reads TGTGCCAGCAGCCAAGAGTTGACAGGGGGCACTGAAGCTTTCTTT. Its translation: CASSQELTGGTEAFF.

The V gene is TRBV12-3 or TRBV12-4, the J gene TRBJ2-7, with D possibly being TRBD1 (7 bases). Deletions cut 6 bases from V and 4 bases from J, with 13 bases between. The CDR3 loop spans 13 amino acids. CDR3 protein: CASRGGQLYEQYF. The CDR3 DNA is TGTGCCAGCAGGGGGGGACAGTTGTACGAGCAGTACTTC.

This clonotype turned up a few times. The chain joins TRBV6-5 to TRBJ1-2; a weak D match, TRBD1 (5 bases). The germline V and J ends were trimmed by 0 bases and 6 bases, with 11 bases remaining between them. Germline values: CDR1 MNHEY, CDR2 SVGAGI. This CDR3 region has 14 residues. For the CDR3, the DNA is TGTGCCAGCAGTTACTCGGGGCAGCAAAATGGCTACACCTTC. This encodes CASSYSGQQNGYTF.

The rearrangement links TRBV2 to TRBJ2-1; D not certain. Germline lookup yields CDR1 SNHLY and CDR2 FYNNEI. The CDR3 loop spans 11 amino acids. Trimming removed 7 bases from V and 5 bases from J, with 6 bases in between. The CDR3 loop reads CASKLDNEQFF. The CDR3, as DNA: TGTGCCAGCAAGTTGGACAATGAGCAGTTCTTC.

The chain is built from TRBV20-1 and TRBJ2-5; D is uncertain. The CDR3 has 11 amino acids. Trimming removed 3 bases from V and 5 bases from J, with 7 bases in between. Germline V gene sequence: CDR1 DFQATT, CDR2 SNEGSKA (reference sequence). The CDR3 nucleotides read TGCAGTGCTAGTTATGTGGAGACCCAGTACTTC. The encoded protein is CSASYVETQYF.

The chain combines TRBV19 with TRBJ1-2; tentative D call: TRBD1 (5 bases). CDR3 size: 14 residues. Germline V lookup: CDR1 LNHDA, CDR2 SQIVND (reference sequence). V was shortened by 5 bases and J by 2 bases, with 12 bases between the two germline ends. Here the CDR3 reads CASSYGGMNYGYTF. In DNA form, the CDR3 reads TGTGCCAGTAGTTACGGGGGGATGAACTATGGCTACACCTTC. Filled out from reference TRBV19 and TRBJ1-2, the complete variable domain reads DGGITQSPKYLFRKEGQNVTLSCEQNLNHDAMYWYRQDPGQGLRLIYYSQIVNDFQKGDIAEGYSVSREKKESFPLTVTSAQKNPTAFYLCASSYGGMNYGYTFGSGTRLTVV.

This clonotype was observed a single time. The chain joins TRBV24-1 to TRBJ1-1; D remains ambiguous. V lost 3 bases and J 3 bases, leaving 10 bases between the germline ends. The length of the CDR3 is 14 residues. Germline CDR1 KGHDR, CDR2 SFDVKD. This CDR3 reads CATSDASGDTEAFF. The DNA for the CDR3 is TGTGCCACCAGTGATGCCTCAGGAGACACTGAAGCTTTCTTT.

The chain recombines TRBV10-2 with TRBJ2-2; possibly TRBD2 for D (5 bases). The germline V gene has CDR1 WSHSY and CDR2 SAAADI. The V gene lost 0 bases and the J gene lost 6 bases, with 8 bases spanning the gap. The CDR3 sequence is 14 residues long. Here the CDR3 reads CASSESRGSGELFF. DNA of the CDR3: TGCGCCAGCAGTGAGTCGAGAGGGTCCGGGGAGCTGTTTTTT.

The sample holds one count of this clonotype. The chain carries TRBV18 and TRBJ2-7; D uncertain. In germline, CDR1 is KGHSH, CDR2 LQKENI. The ends were cut back, 5 bases at V and 1 base at J, with 18 bases in the middle. The length of the CDR3 is 16 residues. Here the CDR3 reads CASSSDEALGSYEQYF. The CDR3 DNA reads as TGTGCCAGCTCATCCGACGAGGCCCTCGGGTCCTACGAGCAGTACTTC.

The V call is TRBV6-1, the J call TRBJ2-2, with 8 bases aligning to TRBD2. Germline CDR1 MNHNS, CDR2 SASEGT. V shed 6 bases and J 4 bases; nucleotides not matched to a gene: 7. This CDR3 region has 15 residues. As DNA, the CDR3 is TGTGCCAGCAGACCAGGACTAGCCGGCACCGGGGAGCTGTTTTTT. This encodes CASRPGLAGTGELFF.

The J gene is TRBJ1-2, the V gene TRBV7-2, with D unclear. V was pared by 8 bases and J by 0 bases, with 13 bases between. The CDR3 totals 14 residues. Germline V gives CDR1 SGHTA, CDR2 FQGNSA. The CDR3 DNA follows: TGTGCCAGCGGCTGGGCAGCCACTAACTATGGCTACACCTTC. Amino acids: CASGWAATNYGYTF.

This clonotype was seen more than once but under ten times. V is TRBV6-1 and J is TRBJ1-5; weak D call: TRBD1 (6 bases). Looked up from germline, CDR1 is MNHNS and CDR2 is SASEGT. The CDR3 spans 13 residues. With 4 bases removed from V and 7 bases from J, the gap between germline ends came to 11 bases. The CDR3 sequence: CASSGQAFQPQHF. The CDR3 DNA reads TGTGCCAGCAGTGGACAGGCTTTCCAGCCCCAGCATTTT.

The V call is TRBV9, the J call TRBJ2-5; D gene uncertain. Germline CDR1 and CDR2: SGDLS and YYNGEE. V was trimmed by 0 bases and J by 2 bases, leaving 17 bases between them. This CDR3 spans 17 amino acids. This CDR3 reads CASSVALDFHQQETQYF. CDR3 sequence (DNA): TGTGCCAGCAGCGTAGCTTTAGACTTCCACCAACAAGAGACCCAGTACTTC.

The chain carries TRBV15 and TRBJ1-4; D is undetermined. The CDR3 length is 15 residues. From germline, CDR1 is LNHNV and CDR2 YYDKDF (reference sequence). Trimming stripped 0 bases from V and 8 bases from J, with 13 bases between. CDR3 sequence (DNA): TGTGCCACCAGCAGAGATAGGGCTACGAGGGAAAAACTGTTTTTT. Its translation is CATSRDRATREKLFF.

The chain combines TRBV27 with TRBJ2-2, with 7 bases fitting TRBD1. CDR3 length: 15 residues. J lost 4 bases, V lost 3 bases, and 5 bases had no gene match. Germline lookup yields CDR1 MNHEY and CDR2 SMNVEV (reference sequence). The CDR3 nucleotides are TGTGCCAGCAGTTTGACAGGGAGAGTCACCGGGGAGCTGTTTTTT. Encoded protein: CASSLTGRVTGELFF.

This chain links TRBV6-5 with TRBJ2-5; D is perhaps TRBD1 (5 bases). From germline, CDR1 is MNHEY and CDR2 SVGAGI. This CDR3 is 15 amino acids long. Trimming took off 2 bases at V and 5 bases at J, with 15 bases between the two ends. The CDR3 region has the DNA TGTGCCAGCAGTTACGGGTTCCAGGGTTGGGAGACCCAGTACTTC. Its protein product is CASSYGFQGWETQYF.

This chain connects TRBV20-1 to TRBJ1-1, with 7 bases lining up with TRBD1. Germline loops: CDR1 DFQATT, CDR2 SNEGSKA (reference sequence). The CDR3 contains 15 residues. The V gene end was trimmed by 3 bases and the J gene end by 6 bases; junction bases not matched to a gene: 13. CDR3 sequence (DNA): TGCAGTGCTAGGAAGGGGGCCCTCCTTGAGGCTGAAGCTTTCTTT. Residues: CSARKGALLEAEAFF.

The sample holds a few counts of this clonotype. This chain links TRBV15 with TRBJ2-7, with 9 nucleotides matching TRBD1. The CDR3 consists of 15 residues. V lost 0 bases, J lost 0 bases, and 0 bases stayed unmatched. The germline V gene encodes CDR1 LNHNV and CDR2 YYDKDF (reference sequence). CDR3 residues: CATSRETGGSYEQYF. CDR3 sequence (DNA): TGTGCCACCAGCAGAGAGACAGGGGGCTCCTACGAGCAGTACTTC.